This TCR beta chain comes out of a study of technical replicates of blood from several donors. Germline V gene lookup returns CDR1 GTSNPN and CDR2 SVGIG (reference sequence). The CDR3 is made up of 13 amino acids. Trimming shortened V by 3 bases and J by 0 bases, and 9 bases separated the two germline ends. Assay used: immunoSEQ multiplex PCR; TCRdb lists only in-frame clones, some missing. The sample has 85,000 or so clones, roughly 94% seen once; the top ten hold roughly 0.28%. The TCR was taken from a human donor in good health. V and J are TRBV30 and TRBJ2-7, with D unclear. Sequenced material: T cells isolated from PBMCs. CDR3 protein: CAWSPDTSYEQYF. In DNA, the CDR3 is TGTGCCTGGAGCCCAGACACCTCCTACGAGCAGTACTTC. Full variable domain (remainder filled in from reference TRBV30 and TRBJ2-7): SQTIHQWPATLVQPVGSPLSLECTVEGTSNPNLYWYRQAAGRGLQLLFYSVGIGQISSEVPQNLSASRPQDRQFILSSKKLLLSDSGFYLCAWSPDTSYEQYFGPGTRLTVT.